This TCR beta chain was captured by sequencing in a study of blood T cell repertoires in COVID-19. Study in general: Sources were T cells, B-cell-depleted T cells, or PBMCs; the material itself was cDNA or gDNA.

Seattle-derived patients entered the study during active infection and were followed longitudinally. This CDR3 has 14 residues. Trimming removed 1 base from V and 3 bases from J, with 9 bases in between. CDR1 and CDR2 (germline): SGHVS, FQNEAQ. Original processing notes: Estimation of nucleated cell counts relied on the amplification of reference gene primers. Sequencing was performed with immunoSEQ multiplex PCR; in TCRdb, only in-frame clones are kept and a portion is missing. Clone size and the V and J calls come from that table; the DNA yielded D and trimming. The profile covers roughly 150,000 clones, with approximately 84% appearing a single time and about 2.5% taken by the ten largest. This clone was seen once.

The sequencing input was peripheral blood. The origin of this receptor is a woman older than 75 with COVID-19, enrolled during active disease. The chain uses TRBV7-8 and TRBJ1-2; D ambiguous. The CDR3 reads CASSLGSPDYGYTF. DNA of the CDR3: TGTGCCAGCAGCTTAGGAAGCCCCGACTATGGCTACACCTTC.